The present entry profiles one TCR beta chain with its context. What it binds is unknown. This CDR3 comprises 17 residues. Germline V gene lookup returns CDR1 SGHRS and CDR2 YFSETQ. Deletions cut 4 bases from V and 1 base from J, with 18 bases between. The sample is drawn from a study of T cell responses to AZD1222 COVID-19 vaccine. General observations from the study: Clonal diversity was possibly underestimated; the donors were predominantly white British and more often female. Regions left unmutated in variants are reportedly the target of nearly half of spike-specific TCRs. Across spike, vaccine-associated CD4 TCRs were found, dominant at 160-218 and 743-854.

Using immunoSEQ multiplex PCR, the repertoire was profiled, and TCRdb retains in-frame clones only, with some absent. The sample consists of about 110,000 clones, 85% to 90% of them appearing once. The specimen comprised peripheral blood, sampled 28 days after the second AZD1222 dose. This chain connects TRBV5-1 to TRBJ2-4, with D tentatively TRBD2 (5 bases). The clonotype was recovered from an adult who received the AZD1222 COVID-19 vaccine. CDR3 in DNA: TGCGCCAGCAGCGGAGGCCTCCCGCTGGGGGCCAAAAACATTCAGTACTTC. Encoded protein: CASSGGLPLGAKNIQYF.